This record concerns one T cell receptor (beta chain) sequence. In the study's own analysis: Reference gene primers were amplified, and this amplification served to estimate nucleated cell counts. Assay: immunoSEQ multiplex PCR; the TCRdb copy retains only in-frame clones and omits some. That table is the source of V, J and clone size, and D and trimming were worked out from the DNA. This sample has roughly 95,000 clones, with approximately 82% found just once. This sample is part of a study of blood T cell repertoires in COVID-19. The overall study: Italy, Spain and the United States were the sources of the convalescent and acute COVID-19 samples. In each case, the material was cDNA or gDNA derived from T cells, B-cell-depleted T cells, or PBMCs.

V lost 0 bases to trimming and J lost 5 bases; unmatched junction nucleotides: 6. CDR1 is MGHRA and CDR2 is YSYEKL in the germline V gene. This CDR3 spans 16 amino acids. The rearrangement joins TRBV4-1 to TRBJ2-2, with 7 nucleotides matching TRBD2. The sequenced sample consisted of peripheral blood. The clonotype comes from a man aged 45-65 years with active or convalescent COVID-19. This CDR3 reads CASSQDSPGGTGELFF. As DNA, the CDR3 is TGCGCCAGCAGCCAAGATAGCCCCGGGGGGACCGGGGAGCTGTTTTTT.